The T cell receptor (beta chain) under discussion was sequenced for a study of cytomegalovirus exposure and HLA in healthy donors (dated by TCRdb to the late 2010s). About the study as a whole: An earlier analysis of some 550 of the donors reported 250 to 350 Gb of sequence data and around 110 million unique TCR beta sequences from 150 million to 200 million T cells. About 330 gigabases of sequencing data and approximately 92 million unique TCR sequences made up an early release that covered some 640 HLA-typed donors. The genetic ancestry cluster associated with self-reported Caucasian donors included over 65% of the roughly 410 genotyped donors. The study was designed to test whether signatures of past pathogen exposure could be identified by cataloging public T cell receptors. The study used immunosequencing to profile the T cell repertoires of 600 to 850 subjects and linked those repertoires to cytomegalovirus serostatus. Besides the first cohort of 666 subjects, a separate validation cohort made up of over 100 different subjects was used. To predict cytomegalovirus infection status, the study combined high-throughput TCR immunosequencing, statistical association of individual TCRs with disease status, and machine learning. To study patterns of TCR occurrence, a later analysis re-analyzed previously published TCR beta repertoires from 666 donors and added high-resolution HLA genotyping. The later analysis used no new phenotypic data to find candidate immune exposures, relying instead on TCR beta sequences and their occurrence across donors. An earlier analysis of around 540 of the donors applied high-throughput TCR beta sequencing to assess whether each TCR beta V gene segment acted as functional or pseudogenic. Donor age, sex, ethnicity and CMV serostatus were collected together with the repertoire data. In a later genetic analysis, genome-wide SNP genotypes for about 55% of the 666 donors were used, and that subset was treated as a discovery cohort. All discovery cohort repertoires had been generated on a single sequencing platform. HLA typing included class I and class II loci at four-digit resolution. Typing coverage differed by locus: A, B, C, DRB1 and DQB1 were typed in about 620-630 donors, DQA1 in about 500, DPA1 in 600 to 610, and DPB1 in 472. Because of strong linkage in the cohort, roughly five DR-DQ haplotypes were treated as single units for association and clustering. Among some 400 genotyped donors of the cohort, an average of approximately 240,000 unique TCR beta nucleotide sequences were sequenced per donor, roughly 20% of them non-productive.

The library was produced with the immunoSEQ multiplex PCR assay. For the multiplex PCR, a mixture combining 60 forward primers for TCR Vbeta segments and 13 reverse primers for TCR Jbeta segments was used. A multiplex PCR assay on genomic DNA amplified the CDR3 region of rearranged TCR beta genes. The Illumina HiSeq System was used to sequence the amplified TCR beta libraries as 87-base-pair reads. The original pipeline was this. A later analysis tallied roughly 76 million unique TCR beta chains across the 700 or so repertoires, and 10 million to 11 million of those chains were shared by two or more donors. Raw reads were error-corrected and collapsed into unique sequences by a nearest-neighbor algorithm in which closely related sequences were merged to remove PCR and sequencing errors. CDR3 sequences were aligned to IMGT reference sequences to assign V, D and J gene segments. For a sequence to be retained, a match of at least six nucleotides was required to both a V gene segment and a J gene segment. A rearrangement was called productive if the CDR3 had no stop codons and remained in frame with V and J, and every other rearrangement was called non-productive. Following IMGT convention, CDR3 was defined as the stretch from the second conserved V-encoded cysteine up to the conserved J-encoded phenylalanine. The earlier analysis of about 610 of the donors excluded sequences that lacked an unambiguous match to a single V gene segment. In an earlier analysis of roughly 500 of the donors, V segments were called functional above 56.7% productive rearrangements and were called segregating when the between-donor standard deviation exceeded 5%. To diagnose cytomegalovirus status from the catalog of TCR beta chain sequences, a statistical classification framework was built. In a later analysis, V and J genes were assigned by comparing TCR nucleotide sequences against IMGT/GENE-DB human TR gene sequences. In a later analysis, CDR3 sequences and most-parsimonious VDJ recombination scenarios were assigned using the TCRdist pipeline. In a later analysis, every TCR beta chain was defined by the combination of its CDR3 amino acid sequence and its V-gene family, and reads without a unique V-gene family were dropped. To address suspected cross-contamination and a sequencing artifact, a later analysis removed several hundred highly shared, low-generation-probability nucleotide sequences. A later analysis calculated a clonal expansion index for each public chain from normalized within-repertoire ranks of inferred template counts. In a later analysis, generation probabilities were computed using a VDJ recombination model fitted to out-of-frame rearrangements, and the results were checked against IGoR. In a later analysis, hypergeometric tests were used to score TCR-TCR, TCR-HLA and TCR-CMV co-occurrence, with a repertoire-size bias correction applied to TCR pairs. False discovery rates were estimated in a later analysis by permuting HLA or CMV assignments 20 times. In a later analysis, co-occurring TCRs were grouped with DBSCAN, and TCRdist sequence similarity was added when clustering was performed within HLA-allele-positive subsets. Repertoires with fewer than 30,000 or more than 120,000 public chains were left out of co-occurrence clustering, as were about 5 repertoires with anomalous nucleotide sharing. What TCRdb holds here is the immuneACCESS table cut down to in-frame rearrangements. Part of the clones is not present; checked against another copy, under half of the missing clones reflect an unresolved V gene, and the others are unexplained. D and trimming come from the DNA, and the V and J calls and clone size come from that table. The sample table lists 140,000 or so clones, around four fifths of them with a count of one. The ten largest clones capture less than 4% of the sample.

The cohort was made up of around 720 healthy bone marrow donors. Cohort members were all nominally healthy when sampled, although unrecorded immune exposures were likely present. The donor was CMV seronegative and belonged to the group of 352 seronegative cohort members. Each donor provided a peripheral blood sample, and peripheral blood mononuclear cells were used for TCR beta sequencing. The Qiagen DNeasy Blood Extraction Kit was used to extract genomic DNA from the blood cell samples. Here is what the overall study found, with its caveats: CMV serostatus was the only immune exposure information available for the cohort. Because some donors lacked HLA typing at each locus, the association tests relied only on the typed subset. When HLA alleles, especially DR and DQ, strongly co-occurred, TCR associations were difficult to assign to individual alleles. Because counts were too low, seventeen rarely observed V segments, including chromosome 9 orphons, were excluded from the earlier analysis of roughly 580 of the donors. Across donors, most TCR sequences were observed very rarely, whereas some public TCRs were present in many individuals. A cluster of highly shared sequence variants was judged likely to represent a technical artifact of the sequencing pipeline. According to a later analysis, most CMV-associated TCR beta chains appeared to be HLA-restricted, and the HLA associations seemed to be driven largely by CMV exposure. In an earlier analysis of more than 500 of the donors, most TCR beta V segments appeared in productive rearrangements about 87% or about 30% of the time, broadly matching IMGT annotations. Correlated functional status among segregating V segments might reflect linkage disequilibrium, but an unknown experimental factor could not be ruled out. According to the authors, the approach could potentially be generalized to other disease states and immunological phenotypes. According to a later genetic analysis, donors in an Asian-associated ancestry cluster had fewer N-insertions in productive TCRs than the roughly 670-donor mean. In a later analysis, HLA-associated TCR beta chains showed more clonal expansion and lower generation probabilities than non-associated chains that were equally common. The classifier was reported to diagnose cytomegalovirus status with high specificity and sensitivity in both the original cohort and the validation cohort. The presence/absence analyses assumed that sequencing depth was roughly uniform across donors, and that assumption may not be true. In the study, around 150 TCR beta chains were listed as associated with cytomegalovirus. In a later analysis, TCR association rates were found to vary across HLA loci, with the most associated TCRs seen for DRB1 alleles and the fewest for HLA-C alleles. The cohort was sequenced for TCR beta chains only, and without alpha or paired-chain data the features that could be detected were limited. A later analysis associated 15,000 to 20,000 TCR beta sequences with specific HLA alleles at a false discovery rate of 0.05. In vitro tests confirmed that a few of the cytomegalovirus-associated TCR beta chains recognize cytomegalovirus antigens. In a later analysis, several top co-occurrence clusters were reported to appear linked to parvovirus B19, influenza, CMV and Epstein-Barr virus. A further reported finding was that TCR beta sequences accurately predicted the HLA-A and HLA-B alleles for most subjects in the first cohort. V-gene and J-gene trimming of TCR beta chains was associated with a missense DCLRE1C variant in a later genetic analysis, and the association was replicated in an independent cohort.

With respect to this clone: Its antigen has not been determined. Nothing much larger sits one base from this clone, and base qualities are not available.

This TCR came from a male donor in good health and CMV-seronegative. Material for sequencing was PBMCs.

The CDR3 amino acid sequence is: CASSLVRVAGGSNTGELFF. The sequence in DNA is TGTGCCAGCAGCTTAGTTAGGGTAGCGGGAGGGTCGAACACCGGGGAGCTGTTTTTT. The V and J segments used are TRBV5-6 and TRBJ2-2, and 11 junctional nucleotides match TRBD2. Measured from the cysteine to the phenylalanine, the CDR3 is 19 residues long. Only the CDR3 portion is preserved as DNA: 57 bases, with reading frame beginning at the first base. Trimming removed 2 bases from V and 0 bases from J; the gene matches leave 9 bases unexplained. In the germline V gene, CDR1 corresponds to SGHDT and CDR2 to YYEEEE.